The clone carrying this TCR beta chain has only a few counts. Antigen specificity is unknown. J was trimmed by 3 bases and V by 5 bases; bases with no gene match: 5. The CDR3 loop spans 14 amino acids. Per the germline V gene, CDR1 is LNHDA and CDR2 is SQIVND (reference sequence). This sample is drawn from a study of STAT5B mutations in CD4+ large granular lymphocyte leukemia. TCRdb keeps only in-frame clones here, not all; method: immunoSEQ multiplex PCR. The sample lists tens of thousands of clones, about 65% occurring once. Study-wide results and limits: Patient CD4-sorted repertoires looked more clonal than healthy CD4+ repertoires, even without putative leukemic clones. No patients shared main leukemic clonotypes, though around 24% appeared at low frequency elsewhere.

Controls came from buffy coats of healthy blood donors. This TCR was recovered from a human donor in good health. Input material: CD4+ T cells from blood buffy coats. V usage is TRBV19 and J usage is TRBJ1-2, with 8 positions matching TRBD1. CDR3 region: CASSSGQADYGYTF. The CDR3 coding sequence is TGTGCCAGTAGTTCGGGACAGGCGGACTATGGCTACACCTTC.